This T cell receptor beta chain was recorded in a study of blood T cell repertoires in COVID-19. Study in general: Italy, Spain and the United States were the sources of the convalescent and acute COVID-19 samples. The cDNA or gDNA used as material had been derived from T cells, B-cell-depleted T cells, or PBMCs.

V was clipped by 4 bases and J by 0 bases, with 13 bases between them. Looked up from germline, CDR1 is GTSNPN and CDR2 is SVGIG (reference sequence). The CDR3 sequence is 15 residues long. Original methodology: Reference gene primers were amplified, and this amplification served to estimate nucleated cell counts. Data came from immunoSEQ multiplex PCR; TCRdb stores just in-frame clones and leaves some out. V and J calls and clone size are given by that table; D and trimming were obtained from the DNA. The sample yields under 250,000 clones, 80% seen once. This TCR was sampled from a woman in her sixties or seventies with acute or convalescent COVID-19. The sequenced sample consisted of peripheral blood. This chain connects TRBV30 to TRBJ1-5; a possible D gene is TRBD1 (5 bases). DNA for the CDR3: TGTGCCTGGACCACGGGGGGTTATAGCAATCAGCCCCAGCATTTT. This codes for CAWTTGGYSNQPQHF.